This TCR beta chain emerged from a study of blood T cell repertoires in COVID-19. Study information: Sources were T cells, B-cell-depleted T cells, or PBMCs; the material itself was cDNA or gDNA.

The CDR3 is 12 amino acids. Germline CDR1 and CDR2: SGHTA and FQGNSA. The germline V and J ends were trimmed by 5 bases and 5 bases, with 9 bases remaining between them. Here immunoSEQ multiplex PCR was the method, and the copy in TCRdb shows in-frame clones only, minus some. Counted here are 200,000 to 250,000 clones, more than 75% occurring once; the ten biggest clones make up over 0.95%. This clone came up a few times. This TCR was recovered from a middle-aged man with acute or convalescent COVID-19. Material for sequencing was peripheral blood. The genes are TRBV7-2 and TRBJ1-2, with no clear D. Here the CDR3 reads CASSAEVYGYTF. In DNA, the CDR3 is TGTGCCAGCAGCGCGGAGGTTTATGGCTACACCTTC.